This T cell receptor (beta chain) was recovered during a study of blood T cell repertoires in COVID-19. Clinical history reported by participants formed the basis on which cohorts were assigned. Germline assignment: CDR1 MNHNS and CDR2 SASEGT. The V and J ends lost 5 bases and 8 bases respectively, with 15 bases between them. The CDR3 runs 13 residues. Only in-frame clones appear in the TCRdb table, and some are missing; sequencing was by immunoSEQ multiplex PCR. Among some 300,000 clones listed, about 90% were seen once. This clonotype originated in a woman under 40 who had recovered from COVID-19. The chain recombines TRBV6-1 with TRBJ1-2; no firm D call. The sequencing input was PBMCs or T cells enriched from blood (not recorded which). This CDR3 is CASSYLDSAGYTF. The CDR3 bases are TGTGCCAGCAGTTATTTAGACTCCGCGGGCTACACCTTC.